This T cell receptor beta chain was recorded in a study of T cell changes during pregnancy in multiple sclerosis. Repertoires were generated with immunoSEQ multiplex PCR, while TCRdb's copy carries only in-frame clones and drops some. The sample lists about 45,000 clones; around 90% were seen once. J lost 4 bases, V lost 3 bases, and 8 bases had no gene match. The length of the CDR3 is 16 residues. The germline V gene encodes CDR1 MDHEN and CDR2 SYDVKM. Here the sequenced sample was CD4+ T cells from peripheral blood mononuclear cells, taken in the third trimester of pregnancy. The chain couples TRBV28 to TRBJ2-7; TRBD1 matches at 11 bases. The receptor was isolated from a female donor with multiple sclerosis, enrolled in a pregnancy study. The CDR3 DNA reads as TGTGCCAGCAGTTTGGTCACCGGGACAGGGGGATACGAGCAGTACTTC. Encoded protein: CASSLVTGTGGYEQYF.